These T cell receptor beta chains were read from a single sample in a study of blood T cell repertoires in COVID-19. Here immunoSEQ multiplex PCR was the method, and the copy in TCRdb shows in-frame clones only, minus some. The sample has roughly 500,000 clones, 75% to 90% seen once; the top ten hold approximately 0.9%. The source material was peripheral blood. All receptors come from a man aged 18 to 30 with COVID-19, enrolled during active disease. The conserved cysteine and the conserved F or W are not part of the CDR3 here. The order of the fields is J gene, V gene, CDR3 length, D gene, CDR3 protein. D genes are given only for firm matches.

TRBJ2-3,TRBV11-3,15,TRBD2,ASSPPLLADKTDTQY
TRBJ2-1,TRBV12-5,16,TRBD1,ASGLVLPRTGTYNEQF
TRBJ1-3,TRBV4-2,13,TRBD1,ASSQGQGPLYTIY
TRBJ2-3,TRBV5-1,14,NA,ASSLGLLGNTDTQY
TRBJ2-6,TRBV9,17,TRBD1,ASSVRQGMVPSGANVLT
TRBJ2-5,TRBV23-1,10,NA,ASSRGEETQY
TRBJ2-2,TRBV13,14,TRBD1,ASSPSGTGDTGELF
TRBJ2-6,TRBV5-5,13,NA,ASSIGGSGANVLT
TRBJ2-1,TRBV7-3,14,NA,ASSSLLRGMYNEQF
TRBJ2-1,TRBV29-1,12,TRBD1,SVRDRAAYNEQF
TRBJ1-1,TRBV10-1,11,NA,ASSADARREAF
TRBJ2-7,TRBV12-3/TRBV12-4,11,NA,ASSSIRQDEQY
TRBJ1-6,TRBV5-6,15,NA,ASSLDLASSYNSPLH
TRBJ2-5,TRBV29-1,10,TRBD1,SHDRVWETQY
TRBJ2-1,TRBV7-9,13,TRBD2,ASNLAGSSYNEQF